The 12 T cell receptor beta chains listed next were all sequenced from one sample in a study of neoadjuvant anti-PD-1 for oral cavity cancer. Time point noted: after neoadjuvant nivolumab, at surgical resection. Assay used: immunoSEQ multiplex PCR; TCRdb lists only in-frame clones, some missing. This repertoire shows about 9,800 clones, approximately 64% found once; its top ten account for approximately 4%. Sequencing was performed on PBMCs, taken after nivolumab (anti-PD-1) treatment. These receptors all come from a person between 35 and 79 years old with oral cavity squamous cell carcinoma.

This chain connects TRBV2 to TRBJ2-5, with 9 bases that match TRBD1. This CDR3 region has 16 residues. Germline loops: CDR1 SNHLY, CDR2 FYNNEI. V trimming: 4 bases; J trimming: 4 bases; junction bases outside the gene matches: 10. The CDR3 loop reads CASSVLGQGLGETQYF. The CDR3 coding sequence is TGTGCCAGCAGTGTCCTGGGACAGGGTTTAGGAGAGACCCAGTACTTC.

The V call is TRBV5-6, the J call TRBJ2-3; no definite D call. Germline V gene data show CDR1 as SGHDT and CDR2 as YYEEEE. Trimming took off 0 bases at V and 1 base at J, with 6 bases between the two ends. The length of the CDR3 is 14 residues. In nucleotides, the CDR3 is TGTGCCAGCAGCTTGGACTTGCGCACAGATACGCAGTATTTT. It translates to CASSLDLRTDTQYF.

CDR3 sequence reads: CAWSVRTRGEAFF. In DNA, the CDR3 is TGTGCCTGGAGTGTGAGGACCAGGGGTGAAGCTTTCTTT. The chain employs TRBV30 and TRBJ1-1, with D possibly matching TRBD1 (6 bases). Germline assignment: CDR1 GTSNPN and CDR2 SVGIG (reference sequence). The CDR3 is 13 residues long. V gave up 0 bases and J gave up 7 bases, with 12 bases separating them.

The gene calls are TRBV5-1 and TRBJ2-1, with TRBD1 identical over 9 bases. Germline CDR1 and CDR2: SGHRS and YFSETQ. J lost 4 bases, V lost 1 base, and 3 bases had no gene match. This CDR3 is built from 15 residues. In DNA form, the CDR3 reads TGCGCCAGCAGCTTGAGGGACAGGGTATACAATGAGCAGTTCTTC. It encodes CASSLRDRVYNEQFF.

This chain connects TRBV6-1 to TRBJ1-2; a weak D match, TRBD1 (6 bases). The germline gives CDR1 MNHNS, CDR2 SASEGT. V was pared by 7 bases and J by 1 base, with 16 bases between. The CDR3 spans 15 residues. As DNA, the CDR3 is TGTGCCAGCAAGGGTGGGACAAATCTTAACTATGGCTACACCTTC. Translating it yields CASKGGTNLNYGYTF.

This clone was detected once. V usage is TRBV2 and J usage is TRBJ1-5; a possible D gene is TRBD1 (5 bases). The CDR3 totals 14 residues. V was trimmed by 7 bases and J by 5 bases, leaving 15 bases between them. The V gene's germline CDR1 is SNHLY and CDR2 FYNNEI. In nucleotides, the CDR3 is TGTGCCAGCACTATACTCTCAGGGTATCAGCCCCAGCATTTT. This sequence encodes CASTILSGYQPQHF.

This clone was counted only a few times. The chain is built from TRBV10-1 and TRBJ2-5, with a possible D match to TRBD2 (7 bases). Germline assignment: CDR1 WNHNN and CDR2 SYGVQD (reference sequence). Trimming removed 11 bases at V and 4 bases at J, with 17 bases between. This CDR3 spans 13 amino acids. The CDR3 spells CAELGGARETQYF. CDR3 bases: TGCGCCGAGCTAGGGGGGGCACGAGAGACCCAGTACTTC.

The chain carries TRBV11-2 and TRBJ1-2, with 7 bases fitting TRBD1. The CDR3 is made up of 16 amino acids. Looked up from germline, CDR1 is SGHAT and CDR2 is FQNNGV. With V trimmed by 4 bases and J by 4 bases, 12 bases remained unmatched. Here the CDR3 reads CASSSDLSGTAYGYTF. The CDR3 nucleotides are TGTGCCAGCAGCTCCGACCTTTCCGGGACAGCCTATGGCTACACCTTC.

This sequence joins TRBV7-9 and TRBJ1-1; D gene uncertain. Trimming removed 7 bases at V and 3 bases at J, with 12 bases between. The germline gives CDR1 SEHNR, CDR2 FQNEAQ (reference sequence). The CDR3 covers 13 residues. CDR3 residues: CASTEAGDTEAFF. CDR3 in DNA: TGTGCCAGCACGGAGGCCGGGGACACTGAAGCTTTCTTT.

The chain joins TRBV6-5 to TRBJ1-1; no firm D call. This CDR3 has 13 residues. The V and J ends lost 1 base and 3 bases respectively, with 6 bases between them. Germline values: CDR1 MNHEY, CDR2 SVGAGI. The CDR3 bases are TGTGCCAGCAGTTACTGGTCGGACACTGAAGCTTTCTTT. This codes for CASSYWSDTEAFF.

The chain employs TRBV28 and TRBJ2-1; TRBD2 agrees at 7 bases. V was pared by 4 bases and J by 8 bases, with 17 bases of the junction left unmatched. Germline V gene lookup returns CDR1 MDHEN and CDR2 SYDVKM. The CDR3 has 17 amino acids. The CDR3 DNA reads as TGTGCCAGCAGTTCCTCCTCCATTCTCACCGGGGGGTATGAGCAGTTCTTC. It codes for CASSSSSILTGGYEQFF.

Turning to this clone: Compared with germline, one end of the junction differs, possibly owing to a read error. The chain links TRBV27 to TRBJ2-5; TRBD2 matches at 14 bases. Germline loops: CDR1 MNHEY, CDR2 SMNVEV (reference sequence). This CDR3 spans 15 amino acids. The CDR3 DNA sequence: TGTGTCAGCAGACTAGCGGGAGGGCCCGGGGAGACCCAGTACTTC. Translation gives CVSRLAGGPGETQYF.